This T cell receptor beta chain was profiled in a study of blood T cell repertoires in COVID-19. Study details: From T cells, B-cell-depleted T cells, or PBMCs came the material, which was cDNA or gDNA.

The germline gives CDR1 KGHSH, CDR2 LQKENI. V lost 0 bases and J lost 10, with 18 bases in between. This CDR3 has 16 amino acids. Authors' analysis steps: Using reference gene primer amplification, nucleated cell counts were estimated. Some clones are missing from TCRdb's copy, which holds only in-frame ones; the method was immunoSEQ multiplex PCR. Clonal size and the V and J genes are those of that table, whereas D and trimming came from the DNA. The sample lists 150,000 to 200,000 clones, more than 80% seen once, with approximately 0.5% in the top ten. Material for sequencing was peripheral blood. The sequence came from a man aged 50-60 years with acute or convalescent COVID-19. The chain couples TRBV18 to TRBJ1-4; D may be TRBD1 (6 bases). CDR3 in DNA: TGTGCCAGCTCACCACCACAGGGTATGGGGTTCGGAAAACTGTTTTTT. Encoded protein: CASSPPQGMGFGKLFF.